The 22 T cell receptor beta chains given below trace back to one sample, sequenced in a study of OX40 agonist ivuxolimab in advanced cancers. Assay used: immunoSEQ multiplex PCR; TCRdb lists only in-frame clones, some missing. The sample yields 45,000 or so clones, roughly 86% seen once. The source material was CD4+ or CD8+ T cells sorted from blood, sampled in a trial of the OX40 agonist ivuxolimab. Every receptor here comes from an adult with an advanced solid tumor such as melanoma, head and neck, liver or kidney cancer.

The J gene is TRBJ2-3, the V gene TRBV6-5; D perhaps matches TRBD1 (6 bases). The CDR3 totals 14 residues. Trimming shortened V by 0 bases and J by 4 bases, and 8 bases separated the two germline ends. CDR1 is MNHEY, CDR2 SVGAGI, per germline. CDR3 DNA sequence: TGTGCCAGCAGTTACTCGCAGGGGCCAGATACGCAGTATTTT. Protein product: CASSYSQGPDTQYF.

The chain joins TRBV9 to TRBJ1-5, with D possibly TRBD1 on 5 matching bases. Germline V CDR1 and CDR2: SGDLS, YYNGEE. CDR3 length: 14 amino acids. The germline V and J ends were trimmed by 3 bases and 1 base, with 8 bases remaining between them. CDR3 in amino acids: CASSDYRSNQPQHF. CDR3 coding DNA: TGTGCCAGCAGCGACTACAGGAGCAATCAGCCCCAGCATTTT. The complete variable domain, with remaining parts taken from reference TRBV9 and TRBJ1-5, reads DSGVTQTPKHLITATGQRVTLRCSPRSGDLSVYWYQQSLDQGLQFLIQYYNGEERAKGNILERFSAQQFPDLHSELNLSSLELGDSALYFCASSDYRSNQPQHFGDGTRLSIL.

This clone has a handful of counts. The chain employs TRBV7-6 and TRBJ2-7; TRBD2 matches 11 bases. This CDR3 comprises 16 residues. Germline V gene data show CDR1 as SGHVS and CDR2 as FNYEAQ. The ends lost 0 bases at V and 3 bases at J; junction bases unmatched: 4. CDR3 sequence reads: CASSLAETSGIYEQYF. The DNA of the CDR3 is TGTGCCAGCAGCTTAGCCGAGACTAGCGGGATCTACGAGCAGTACTTC.

The V call is TRBV7-9, the J call TRBJ1-1; the D is unclear. CDR1 and CDR2 (germline): SEHNR, FQNEAQ (reference sequence). The length of the CDR3 is 14 residues. Trimming left V 2 bases short and J 5 bases short, with 12 bases between. The CDR3 nucleotides are TGTGCCAGCAGCTTAATTTTGCGGGGAACTGAAGCTTTCTTT. Residues: CASSLILRGTEAFF.

By share, this clone counts as medium-sized. The chain is built from TRBV7-8 and TRBJ2-1, with TRBD2 as a possible D gene (5 bases). CDR3 length: 15 residues. Germline loops: CDR1 SGHVS, CDR2 FQNEAQ. V was shortened by 2 bases and J by 0 bases, with 8 bases between the two germline ends. The CDR3 DNA sequence: TGTGCCAGCAGCTTAATGGGGAGCTCCTACAATGAGCAGTTCTTC. This gives the protein CASSLMGSSYNEQFF. Full variable domain (outside the CDR3, taken from reference TRBV7-8 and TRBJ2-1): GAGVSQSPRYKVAKRGQDVALRCDPISGHVSLFWYQQALGQGPEFLTYFQNEAQLDKSGLPSDRFFAERPEGSVSTLKIQRTQQEDSAVYLCASSLMGSSYNEQFFGPGTRLTVL.

V usage is TRBV13 and J usage is TRBJ2-5, with TRBD2 identical over 12 bases. The germline V gene has CDR1 PRHDT and CDR2 FYEKMQ (reference sequence). The V segment lost 6 bases and the J segment 4 bases; nucleotides outside the gene matches: 9. This CDR3 has 16 residues. As DNA, the CDR3 is TGTGCCAGCAGTTCCGGACTAGCGGGACTGGTAGAGACCCAGTACTTC. Residues: CASSSGLAGLVETQYF.

In DNA form, the CDR3 reads TGTGCCAGCAGCTCCGGACAGGGGGCCCAACAAGAGACCCAGTACTTC. This sequence encodes CASSSGQGAQQETQYF. The chain joins TRBV7-6 to TRBJ2-5; TRBD1 matches at 11 bases. Germline loops: CDR1 SGHVS, CDR2 FNYEAQ. The CDR3 spans 16 residues. The J segment lost 2 bases and the V segment lost 4 bases, leaving 6 bases of the junction unmatched.

The V call is TRBV7-2, the J call TRBJ2-7; the D gene is possibly TRBD2 (5 bases). The V gene lost 5 bases and the J gene lost 3 bases, with 20 bases spanning the gap. This CDR3 comprises 16 residues. Germline CDR1 SGHTA, CDR2 FQGNSA. The CDR3 loop reads CASSPPRRELNYEQYF. DNA of the CDR3: TGTGCCAGCAGCCCACCCCGACGGGAACTGAACTACGAGCAGTACTTC.

V gene TRBV2 combines with J gene TRBJ1-2; D is perhaps TRBD1 (6 bases). Germline V gene sequence: CDR1 SNHLY, CDR2 FYNNEI. This CDR3 comprises 13 residues. V was trimmed by 6 bases and J by 4 bases, leaving 12 bases between them. The CDR3 region is CASRQRGTYGYTF. In DNA form, the CDR3 reads TGTGCCAGCAGGCAAAGGGGGACCTATGGCTACACCTTC.

This clone appeared once. The CDR3 DNA sequence: TGTGCCATCAGTGAGTCGCCAGGGTACTATGGCTACACCTTC. Its translation: CAISESPGYYGYTF. The rearrangement joins TRBV10-3 to TRBJ1-2; D might be TRBD1 (5 bases). Trimming removed 0 bases at V and 3 bases at J, with 8 bases between. CDR1 is ENHRY, CDR2 SYGVKD, per germline. There are 14 residues in the CDR3.

The CDR3 DNA reads TGTGCCAGCAGCGCCCCTACAACCGGGACTAGCGGGAGGGCCGTCGGGAGCACAGATACGCAGTATTTT. Translated, it gives CASSAPTTGTSGRAVGSTDTQYF. The chain is built from TRBV9 and TRBJ2-3; 16 bases match TRBD2. With 3 bases clipped from V and 0 bases from J, the junction kept 19 bases outside the gene matches. The CDR3 is 23 amino acids. Germline V lookup: CDR1 SGDLS, CDR2 YYNGEE.

The CDR3 DNA is TGCGCCAGCAGCTTGGTAACAGGGGGCCCGAACACTGAAGCTTTCTTT. Protein product: CASSLVTGGPNTEAFF. The V and J genes are TRBV5-1 and TRBJ1-1, with TRBD1 matching over 9 bases. This CDR3 has 16 amino acids. Trimming removed 0 bases from V and 1 base from J; junction bases left unmatched: 4. Germline V gene sequence: CDR1 SGHRS, CDR2 YFSETQ.

The rearrangement uses TRBV6-5 and TRBJ2-2, with TRBD1 matching 7 bases. The V segment lost 0 bases and the J segment 5 bases; nucleotides outside the gene matches: 6. Germline values: CDR1 MNHEY, CDR2 SVGAGI. The CDR3 runs to 16 residues. Written as DNA, the CDR3 is TGTGCCAGCAGTTACTCAGGGGGCTCCTTTACCGGGGAGCTGTTTTTT. This encodes CASSYSGGSFTGELFF.

J is TRBJ1-5 and V is TRBV28, with 11 bases lining up with TRBD1. Looked up from germline, CDR1 is MDHEN and CDR2 is SYDVKM. The CDR3 length is 17 residues. V dropped 4 bases and J dropped 2; count of bases not matched to a gene: 7. In nucleotides, the CDR3 is TGTGCCAGCAGTTACGAAGGACAGGGGGCCGGCAATCAGCCCCAGCATTTT. This translates into CASSYEGQGAGNQPQHF.

The gene calls are TRBV4-2 and TRBJ1-1, with no clear D. The CDR3 runs to 13 residues. Germline lookup yields CDR1 LGHNA and CDR2 YNFKEQ. Trimming cost V 2 bases and J 0 bases, with 4 bases left between them. CDR3 in amino acids: CASSQNMNTEAFF. CDR3 nucleotide sequence: TGTGCCAGCAGCCAAAACATGAACACTGAAGCTTTCTTT.

V gene TRBV6-4 combines with J gene TRBJ2-1; possible D gene TRBD1, 6 bases. CDR3 length equals 13 residues. V shed 4 bases and J shed 4 bases, with 8 bases lying between them. Germline V gene data show CDR1 as MRHNA and CDR2 as SNTAGT. CDR3 bases: TGTGCCAGCAGTGCAGGGGAGTACAATGAGCAGTTCTTC. As protein: CASSAGEYNEQFF.

By proportion, this clone is large. The chain combines TRBV28 with TRBJ1-1, with D possibly being TRBD1 (6 bases). The CDR3 has 15 amino acids. CDR1 and CDR2 from the germline V gene are MDHEN and SYDVKM. V lost 5 bases and J lost 1, with 14 bases in between. CDR3: CASSPPTGSNTEAFF. The CDR3 nucleotides are TGTGCCAGCAGTCCTCCGACAGGTTCGAACACTGAAGCTTTCTTT.

This chain connects TRBV6-1 to TRBJ2-7; D unclear. V was pared by 7 bases and J by 3 bases, with 13 bases between. In germline, CDR1 is MNHNS, CDR2 SASEGT. This CDR3 is 13 amino acids long. CDR3 DNA sequence: TGTGCCAGCACCGAGAGAACATTCTACGAGCAGTACTTC. This codes for CASTERTFYEQYF.

The J gene is TRBJ1-5, the V gene TRBV2; TRBD1 matches at 8 bases. V trimming: 6 bases; J trimming: 2 bases; junction bases outside the gene matches: 0. Germline V gene lookup returns CDR1 SNHLY and CDR2 FYNNEI. The CDR3 consists of 13 residues. CDR3 loop: CASRQGGNQPQHF. Written as DNA, the CDR3 is TGTGCCAGCAGACAGGGGGGCAATCAGCCCCAGCATTTT.

This chain links TRBV7-9 with TRBJ1-5, with TRBD1 matching 7 bases. The CDR3 length is 13 residues. V lost 6 bases and J lost 3; bases outside the gene matches: 2. CDR1 SEHNR and CDR2 FQNEAQ come from the germline V gene (reference sequence). CDR3 amino acids: CASRGTDNQPQHF. CDR3 nucleotides: TGTGCCAGCAGAGGGACAGACAATCAGCCCCAGCATTTT.

This clone has at least ten counts. The chain couples TRBV4-1 to TRBJ1-2; 7 bases map to TRBD1. Germline values: CDR1 MGHRA, CDR2 YSYEKL. V trimming: 5 bases; J trimming: 6 bases; junction bases outside the gene matches: 9. The CDR3 spans 14 residues. The CDR3 sequence: CASSSLEGANGYTF. CDR3 sequence (DNA): TGCGCCAGCAGCTCCCTGGAGGGGGCGAATGGCTACACCTTC.

This clone was seen a single time. The J gene is TRBJ2-7, the V gene TRBV11-2, with D perhaps matching TRBD1 (6 bases). V lost 1 base and J 5 bases, leaving 9 bases between the germline ends. The CDR3 runs to 13 residues. Per germline, CDR1 SGHAT and CDR2 FQNNGV. In DNA, the CDR3 is TGTGCCAGCAGCTTAGGCAGGGGCGACGAGCAGTACTTC. It specifies CASSLGRGDEQYF.